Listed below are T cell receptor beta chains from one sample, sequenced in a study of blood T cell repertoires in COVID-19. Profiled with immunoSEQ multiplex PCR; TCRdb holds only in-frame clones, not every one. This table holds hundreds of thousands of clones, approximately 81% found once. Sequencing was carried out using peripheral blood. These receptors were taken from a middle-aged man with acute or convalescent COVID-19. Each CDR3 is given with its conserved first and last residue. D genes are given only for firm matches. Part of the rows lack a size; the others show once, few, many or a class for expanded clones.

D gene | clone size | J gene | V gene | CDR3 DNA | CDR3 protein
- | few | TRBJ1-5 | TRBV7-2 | TGTGCCAGCAGCTCCGCGGTGGCTTCTGGGCAGCCCCAGCATTTT | CASSSAVASGQPQHF
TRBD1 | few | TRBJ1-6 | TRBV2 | TGTGCCAGCAGGAACCTCGGGACAGGGGTTCGAAATTCACCCCTCCACTTT | CASRNLGTGVRNSPLHF
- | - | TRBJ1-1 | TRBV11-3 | TGTGCCAGCAGCTTGACTACGAACACTGAAGCTTTCTTT | CASSLTTNTEAFF
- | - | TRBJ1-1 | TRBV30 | TGTGCCTGGAGTGTTTCTCGACAGGCTACTGAAGCTTTCTTT | CAWSVSRQATEAFF
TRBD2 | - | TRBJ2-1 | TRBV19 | TGTGCCAGTAGTATCGCGGGGGGGGCCTTTCTCAATGAGCAGTTCTTC | CASSIAGGAFLNEQFF
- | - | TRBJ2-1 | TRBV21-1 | TGTGCCAGCAGCGCGGGACTGGCCTCCTACAATGAGCAGTTCTTC | CASSAGLASYNEQFF
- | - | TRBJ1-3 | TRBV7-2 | TGTGCCAGCAGCTTCTGGTCCTCGGTGGGAAACACCATATATTTT | CASSFWSSVGNTIYF
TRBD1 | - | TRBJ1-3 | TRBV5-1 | TGCGCCAGCAGCTTACAGGGGGCAGAGGGAAACACCATATATTTT | CASSLQGAEGNTIYF
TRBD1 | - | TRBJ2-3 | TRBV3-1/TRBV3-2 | TGTGCCAGCAGCCAAGGCGCGACAGGGAGATCAGATACGCAGTATTTT | CASSQGATGRSDTQYF
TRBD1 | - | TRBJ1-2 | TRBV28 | TGTGCCAGCAGTACGGACAGGGGGCTGATTGGAAGCTGGGGCTACACCTTC | CASSTDRGLIGSWGYTF